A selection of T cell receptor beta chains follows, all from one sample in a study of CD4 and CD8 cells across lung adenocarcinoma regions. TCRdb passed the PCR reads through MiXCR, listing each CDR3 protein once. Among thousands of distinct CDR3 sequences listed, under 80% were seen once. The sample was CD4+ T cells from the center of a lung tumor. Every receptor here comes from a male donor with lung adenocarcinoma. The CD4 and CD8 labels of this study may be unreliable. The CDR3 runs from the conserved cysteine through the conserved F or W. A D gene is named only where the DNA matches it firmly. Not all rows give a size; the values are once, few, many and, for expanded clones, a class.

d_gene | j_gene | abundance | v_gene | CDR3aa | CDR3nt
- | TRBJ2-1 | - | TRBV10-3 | CATATSSNEQFF | TGTGCCACGGCGACTAGTAGCAATGAGCAGTTCTTC
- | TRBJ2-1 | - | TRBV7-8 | CASSLARLSGNEQFF | TGTGCCAGCAGCTTAGCGCGGCTCAGTGGTAATGAGCAGTTCTTC
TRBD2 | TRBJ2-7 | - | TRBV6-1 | CASRDYCGEGRWAKDTQYF | TGTGCCAGCAGAGACTACTGCGGGGAGGGGAGGTGGGCCAAAGATACGCAGTACTTC
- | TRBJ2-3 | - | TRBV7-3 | CASSLSGRHADTQYF | TGTGCCAGCAGCTTAAGCGGAAGACACGCAGATACGCAGTATTTT
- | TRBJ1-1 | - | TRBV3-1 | CASSSRGNTEAFF | TGTGCCAGCAGCAGCCGGGGGAACACTGAAGCTTTCTTT
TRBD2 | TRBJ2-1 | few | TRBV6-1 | CASSEASPWEGVLENEQFF | TGTGCCAGCAGTGAAGCGTCTCCTTGGGAGGGAGTTCTGGAGAATGAGCAGTTCTTC
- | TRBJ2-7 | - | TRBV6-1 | CASSERIFYEQYF | TGTGCCAGCAGTGAAAGGATTTTCTACGAGCAGTACTTC
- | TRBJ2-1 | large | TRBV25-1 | CASSLLQGSYNEQFF | TGTGCCAGCAGTTTACTGCAGGGGTCCTACAATGAGCAGTTCTTC
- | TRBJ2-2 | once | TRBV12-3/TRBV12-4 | CASSHERDGELFF | TGTGCCAGCAGCCACGAGAGGGACGGGGAGCTGTTTTTT
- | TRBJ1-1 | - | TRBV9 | CASSPWDGRNTEAFF | TGTGCCAGCAGCCCTTGGGACGGACGAAACACTGAAGCTTTCTTT
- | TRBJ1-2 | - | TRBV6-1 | CASSGQGFGYEVYGYTF | TGTGCCAGCAGTGGACAAGGGTTCGGGTATGAGGTCTATGGCTACACCTTC
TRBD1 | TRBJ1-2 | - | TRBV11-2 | CASSLQTGERYGYTF | TGTGCCAGCAGCTTACAGACAGGGGAACGCTATGGCTACACCTTC
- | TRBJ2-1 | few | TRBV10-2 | CASMGPSLNEQFF | TGCGCCAGCATGGGCCCTTCCCTCAATGAGCAGTTCTTC
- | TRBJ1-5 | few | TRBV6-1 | CASNAGALGFQPQHF | TGTGCCAGCAATGCAGGGGCATTAGGGTTTCAGCCCCAGCATTTT
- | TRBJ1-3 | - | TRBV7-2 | CASSFEAGNTIYF | TGTGCCAGCAGCTTCGAAGCTGGAAACACCATATATTTT
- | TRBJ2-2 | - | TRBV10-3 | CAARGEVGELFF | TGTGCCGCCAGAGGGGAGGTCGGGGAGCTGTTTTTT
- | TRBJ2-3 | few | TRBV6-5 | CASSWLGDTQYF | TGTGCCAGCAGTTGGCTAGGGGATACGCAGTATTTT
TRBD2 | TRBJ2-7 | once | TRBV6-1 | CASRISGSSYEQYF | TGTGCCAGCAGAATAAGCGGGAGTAGCTACGAGCAGTACTTC
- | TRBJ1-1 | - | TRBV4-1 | CASSHPGRGWTEAFF | TGCGCCAGCAGCCATCCCGGGCGGGGATGGACTGAAGCTTTCTTT
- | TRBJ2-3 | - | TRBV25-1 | CASSEYSLNTQYF | TGTGCCAGCAGTGAGTACAGTCTAAATACGCAGTATTTT
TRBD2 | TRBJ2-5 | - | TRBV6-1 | CASSEERPGGHQETQYF | TGTGCCAGCAGTGAAGAACGGCCGGGAGGTCACCAAGAGACCCAGTACTTC
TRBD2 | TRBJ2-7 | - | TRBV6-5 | CASSYGLAGGPREQYF | TGTGCCAGCAGTTATGGACTAGCGGGAGGGCCCCGCGAGCAGTACTTC
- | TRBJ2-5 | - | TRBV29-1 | CSVELRYGETRETQYF | TGCAGCGTTGAATTGCGATATGGGGAAACGCGGGAGACCCAGTACTTC
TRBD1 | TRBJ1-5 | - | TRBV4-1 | CASSPVQGQGLYSNQPQHF | TGCGCCAGCAGCCCGGTCCAAGGACAGGGACTTTATAGCAATCAGCCCCAGCATTTT
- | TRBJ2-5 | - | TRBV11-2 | CARGFGGGDQETQYF | TGTGCCAGGGGGTTCGGGGGCGGTGACCAAGAGACCCAGTACTTC
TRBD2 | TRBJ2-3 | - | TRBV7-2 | CASSFGTSGPSTDTQYF | TGTGCCAGCAGCTTCGGGACTAGCGGACCTAGCACAGATACGCAGTATTTT
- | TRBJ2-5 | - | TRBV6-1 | CASSVVAAEETQYF | TGTGCCAGCAGTGTGGTAGCGGCCGAAGAGACCCAGTACTTC
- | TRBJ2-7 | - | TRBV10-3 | CATRDLTDTQYF | TGTGCCACCCGGGACCTCACAGATACGCAGTACTTC